These 16 T cell receptor beta chains came from one sample sequenced in a study of cytomegalovirus exposure and HLA in healthy donors. Both 60 Vbeta primers and 13 Jbeta primers went into the PCR. Measured with immunoSEQ multiplex PCR; TCRdb has only the in-frame clones, and not every one. The sample lists about 130,000 clones, 80% to 90% occurring once. The sequenced material came from PBMCs. These receptor sequences come from a male donor in good health and CMV-seropositive.

V gene TRBV7-2 combines with J gene TRBJ2-7; TRBD2 matches 12 bases. The junction had 3 bases not matched to a gene; V was cut back by 1 base and J by 2 bases. Per germline, CDR1 SGHTA and CDR2 FQGNSA. This CDR3 has 16 amino acids. Here the CDR3 DNA reads TGTGCCAGCAGCTTAGAAACTAGCGGGAGGACCTACGAGCAGTACTTC. This sequence encodes CASSLETSGRTYEQYF.

The chain has TRBV28 and TRBJ2-1; 8 bases are a match to TRBD1. This CDR3 is built from 15 residues. Germline V CDR1 and CDR2: MDHEN, SYDVKM. The V gene end was trimmed by 6 bases and the J gene end by 0 bases; junction bases not matched to a gene: 4. CDR3 DNA sequence: TGTGCCAGCAGCTCAGGGGGCAACTCCTACAATGAGCAGTTCTTC. Translating gives CASSSGGNSYNEQFF.

The chain employs TRBV5-3 and TRBJ1-3; D is uncertain. TRBV5-3 is an ORF, with its function uncertain. The CDR3 is 12 residues long. Trimming removed 6 bases at V and 4 bases at J, with 8 bases between. The CDR3 DNA reads TGTGCCAGAAACCTCGGGGGAAACACCATATATTTT. This gives the protein CARNLGGNTIYF.

V usage is TRBV11-3 and J usage is TRBJ2-3; D perhaps matches TRBD2 (6 bases). Germline V gives CDR1 SGHNT, CDR2 YENEEA. The CDR3 is 16 residues long. V lost 4 bases and J lost 4, with 18 bases in between. Here the CDR3 reads CASSSKTLARADTQYF. The CDR3 coding sequence is TGTGCCAGCAGCTCGAAGACCCTAGCGAGGGCAGATACGCAGTATTTT.

The rearrangement joins TRBV10-3 to TRBJ1-5; D might be TRBD1 (5 bases). This CDR3 is built from 16 residues. V lost 0 bases, J lost 0 bases, and 9 bases lay in between. Per germline, CDR1 ENHRY and CDR2 SYGVKD. CDR3 DNA: TGTGCCATCAGTGAGTCGAAAGGGGATAGCAATCAGCCCCAGCATTTT. Amino acids: CAISESKGDSNQPQHF.

The V call is TRBV25-1, the J call TRBJ2-1; 8 nucleotides align to TRBD1. V shed 6 bases, J shed 7 bases, and the junction held 5 bases outside the gene matches. Looked up from germline, CDR1 is MGHDK and CDR2 is SYGVNS. The CDR3 runs to 13 residues. The CDR3 spells CASSNRGENEQFF. DNA for the CDR3: TGTGCCAGCAGCAACAGGGGGGAAAATGAGCAGTTCTTC.

There are a few counts of this clone. The V gene is TRBV7-8, the J gene TRBJ2-7; 12 nucleotides align to TRBD2. The CDR3 has 15 amino acids. Unmatched junction bases numbered 7, after V lost 6 bases and J lost 4 bases. CDR1 is SGHVS, CDR2 FQNEAQ, per germline. The CDR3 DNA reads as TGTGCCAGCAGTCACGGACTAGCGGGGTTATACGAGCAGTACTTC. The encoded protein is CASSHGLAGLYEQYF.

The chain recombines TRBV12-5 with TRBJ2-1; 9 bases align to TRBD2. V shed 1 base, J shed 3 bases, and the junction held 4 bases outside the gene matches. Germline CDR1 and CDR2: LGHNT and FRNRAP. The CDR3 runs 16 residues. Here the CDR3 reads CASGLEAGGLYNEQFF. The CDR3 nucleotides are TGTGCTAGTGGTTTGGAAGCGGGAGGACTCTACAATGAGCAGTTCTTC.

The rearrangement links TRBV19 to TRBJ2-7; 9 bases map to TRBD1. V was clipped by 1 base and J by 6 bases; unmatched bases: 4. The CDR3 extends over 14 amino acids. Looked up from germline, CDR1 is LNHDA and CDR2 is SQIVND (reference sequence). The CDR3 coding sequence is TGTGCCAGTAGTATAGCCCTGGACAGGGGCGAGCAGTACTTC. Translation: CASSIALDRGEQYF.

The V and J genes are TRBV30 and TRBJ2-3; tentative D call: TRBD2 (6 bases). Germline V lookup: CDR1 GTSNPN, CDR2 SVGIG (reference sequence). There are 11 residues in the CDR3. Trimming took 5 bases from V and 11 from J, leaving 14 bases between them. CDR3 amino acids: CAWASVREQYF. The CDR3 region has the DNA TGTGCCTGGGCTAGCGTTCGGGAGCAGTATTTT.

CDR3 sequence: CASSPRSTTNEKLFF. Here the CDR3 DNA reads TGTGCCAGCAGCCCCCGCAGTACAACTAATGAAAAACTGTTTTTT. The chain combines TRBV9 with TRBJ1-4; D not certain. V was pared by 4 bases and J by 0 bases, with 10 bases between. The CDR3 runs 15 residues. The V gene's germline CDR1 is SGDLS and CDR2 YYNGEE.

This chain links TRBV7-9 with TRBJ2-7, with D possibly TRBD1 on 6 matching bases. Trimming stripped 4 bases from V and 2 bases from J, with 18 bases between. The CDR3 spans 16 residues. Germline V gene sequence: CDR1 SEHNR, CDR2 FQNEAQ (reference sequence). DNA for the CDR3: TGTGCCAGCAGCTCTACTGTATCCGGGGACACCTACGAGCAGTACTTC. This codes for CASSSTVSGDTYEQYF.

V usage is TRBV9 and J usage is TRBJ2-3; D may be TRBD2 (5 bases). This CDR3 contains 14 residues. Per the germline V gene, CDR1 is SGDLS and CDR2 is YYNGEE. The ends were cut back, 0 bases at V and 6 bases at J, with 11 bases in the middle. The CDR3 DNA reads as TGTGCCAGCAGCGTAGGCAGCGGTAGGGATACGCAGTATTTT. Translating it yields CASSVGSGRDTQYF.

A single count supports this clone. The chain uses TRBV11-1 and TRBJ2-1, with D possibly matching TRBD1 (6 bases). With 3 bases removed from V and 0 bases from J, the gap between germline ends came to 12 bases. This CDR3 comprises 16 residues. CDR1 and CDR2 (germline): SGHAT, FQDESV (reference sequence). The CDR3 coding sequence is TGTGCCAGCAGCTTCCCAGGGGTTAGCTCCTACAATGAGCAGTTCTTC. It encodes CASSFPGVSSYNEQFF.

This clone was counted once. V usage is TRBV7-2 and J usage is TRBJ2-1; the D gene is possibly TRBD2 (6 bases). The V end was cut by 1 base, the J end by 9 bases, with 19 bases between. Germline V gives CDR1 SGHTA, CDR2 FQGNSA. The CDR3 spans 16 residues. The CDR3: CASSLDLRDSGVEQFF. CDR3 sequence (DNA): TGTGCCAGCAGCTTAGATTTGCGGGATTCGGGAGTTGAGCAGTTCTTC.

The genes are TRBV28 and TRBJ2-1, with TRBD2 matching 11 bases. Unmatched junction bases numbered 8, after V lost 6 bases and J lost 7 bases. The germline V gene has CDR1 MDHEN and CDR2 SYDVKM. The CDR3 covers 15 residues. DNA for the CDR3: TGTGCCAGCAGCTACAGACTAGCGGGAAGGAATGAGCAGTTCTTC. This gives the protein CASSYRLAGRNEQFF.